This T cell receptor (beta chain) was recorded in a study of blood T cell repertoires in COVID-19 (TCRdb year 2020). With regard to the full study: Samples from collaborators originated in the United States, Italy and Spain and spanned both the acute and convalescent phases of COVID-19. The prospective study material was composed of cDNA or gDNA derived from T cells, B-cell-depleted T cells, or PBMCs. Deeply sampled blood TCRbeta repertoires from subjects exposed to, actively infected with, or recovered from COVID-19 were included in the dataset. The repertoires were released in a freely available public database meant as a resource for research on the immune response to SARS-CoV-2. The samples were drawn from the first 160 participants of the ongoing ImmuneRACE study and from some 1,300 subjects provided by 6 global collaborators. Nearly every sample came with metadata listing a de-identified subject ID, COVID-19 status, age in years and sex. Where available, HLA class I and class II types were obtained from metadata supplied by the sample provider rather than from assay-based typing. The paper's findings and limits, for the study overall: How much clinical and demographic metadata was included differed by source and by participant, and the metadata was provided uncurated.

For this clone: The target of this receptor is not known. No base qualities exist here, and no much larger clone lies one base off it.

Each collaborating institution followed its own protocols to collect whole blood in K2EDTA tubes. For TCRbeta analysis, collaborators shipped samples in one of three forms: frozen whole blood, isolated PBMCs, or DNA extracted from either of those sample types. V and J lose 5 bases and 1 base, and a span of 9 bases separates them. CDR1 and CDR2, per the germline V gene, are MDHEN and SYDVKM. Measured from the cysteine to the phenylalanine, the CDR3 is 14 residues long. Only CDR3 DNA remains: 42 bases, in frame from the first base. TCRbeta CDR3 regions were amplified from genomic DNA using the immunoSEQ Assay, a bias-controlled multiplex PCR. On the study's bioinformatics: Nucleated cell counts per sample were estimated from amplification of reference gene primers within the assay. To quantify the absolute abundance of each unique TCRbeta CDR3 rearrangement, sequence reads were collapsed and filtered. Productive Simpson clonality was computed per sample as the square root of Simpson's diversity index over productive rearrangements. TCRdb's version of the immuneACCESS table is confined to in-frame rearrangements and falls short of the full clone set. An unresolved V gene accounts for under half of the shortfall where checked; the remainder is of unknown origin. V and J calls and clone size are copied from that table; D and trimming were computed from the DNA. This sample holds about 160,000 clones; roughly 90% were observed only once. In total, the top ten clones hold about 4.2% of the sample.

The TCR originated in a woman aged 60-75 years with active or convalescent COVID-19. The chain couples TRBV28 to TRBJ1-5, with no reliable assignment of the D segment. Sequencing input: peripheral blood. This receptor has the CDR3 CASSSGLSNQPQHF. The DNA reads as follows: TGTGCCAGCAGTAGCGGTTTGAGCAATCAGCCCCAGCATTTT.